This note documents a single TCR beta chain sequence. The antigen it recognizes is unknown. No much larger clonotype is one base removed from it; base qualities were not supplied. The data belong to a study of blood T cell repertoires in COVID-19 (TCRdb year 2020). Turning to the overall study: Samples covering the acute and convalescent phases of COVID-19 were provided by collaborators in the United States, Italy and Spain. The sample metadata nearly always contained a de-identified subject ID, COVID-19 status, age in years and sex. Subjects who had been exposed to COVID-19, were actively infected with it, or had recovered from it provided the deeply sampled blood TCRbeta repertoires that made up the dataset. Where available, HLA class I and class II types were obtained from metadata supplied by the sample provider rather than from assay-based typing. The prospective study material was composed of cDNA or gDNA derived from T cells, B-cell-depleted T cells, or PBMCs. The repertoires were released in a freely available public database intended as a resource for research on the immune response to SARS-CoV-2. The samples were drawn from the first 160 participants of the ongoing ImmuneRACE study and from roughly 1,300 subjects provided by 6 global collaborators.

Each collaborating institution followed its own protocols to collect whole blood in K2EDTA tubes. For TCRbeta analysis, collaborators shipped samples in one of three forms: frozen whole blood, isolated PBMCs, or DNA extracted from either of those sample types. TCRbeta CDR3 regions were amplified from genomic DNA using the immunoSEQ Assay, a bias-controlled multiplex PCR. The published analysis was carried out like this. Within the assay, amplification of reference gene primers was used to estimate how many nucleated cells each sample contained. Sequence reads were collapsed and filtered to measure the absolute abundance of every unique TCRbeta CDR3 rearrangement. For each sample, productive Simpson clonality was calculated as the square root of Simpson's diversity index across productive rearrangements. TCRdb obtained this table from immuneACCESS and retained in-frame rearrangements with V and J assigned. These tables miss some clones; where compared with another copy, unresolved V genes account for less than half of the shortfall, and the remainder is unexplained. From that table come the V and J calls and clone size; the DNA was used to work out D and trimming. This sample has tens of thousands of clones in its table, and more than 85% of those were observed once. The ten biggest clones cover approximately 4.1% of the sample.

From the germline V gene, CDR1 is SGHDN and CDR2 is FVKESK. Counted from cysteine to phenylalanine, this CDR3 has 17 amino acids. Only the CDR3 part of the read is kept: 51 bases, read in frame from the first base. Trimming takes 0 bases off V and 2 bases off J; junction bases not matched to a gene: 8. Overall study results and their limits: Clinical and demographic metadata were provided uncurated, with the amount varying by source and participant.

The chain is assembled from TRBV14 and TRBJ2-7, with 9 bases in between that match TRBD1. The TCR was taken from a man aged 45-65 years with acute or convalescent COVID-19. Sequenced material: peripheral blood. The DNA sequence follows: TGTGCCAGCAGCCAAGAGGGACAGGGCGCCATCCCCTACGAGCAGTACTTC. Translated, it gives CASSQEGQGAIPYEQYF.